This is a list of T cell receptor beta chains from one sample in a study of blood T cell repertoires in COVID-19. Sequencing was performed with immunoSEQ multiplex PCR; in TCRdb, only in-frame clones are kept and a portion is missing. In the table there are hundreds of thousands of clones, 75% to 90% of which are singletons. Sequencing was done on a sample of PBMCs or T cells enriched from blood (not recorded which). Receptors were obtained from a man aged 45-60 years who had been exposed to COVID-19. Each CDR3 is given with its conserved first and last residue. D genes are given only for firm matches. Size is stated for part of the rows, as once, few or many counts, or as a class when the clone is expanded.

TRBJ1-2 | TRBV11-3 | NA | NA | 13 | CASSLEGWDGYTF | TGTGCCAGCAGCTTGGAGGGGTGGGATGGCTACACCTTC
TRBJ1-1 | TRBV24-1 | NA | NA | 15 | CATSDEAGGTTEAFF | TGTGCCACCAGTGATGAGGCAGGAGGGACCACTGAAGCTTTCTTT
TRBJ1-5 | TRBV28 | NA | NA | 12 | CASSTGLQPQHF | TGTGCCAGCAGTACAGGGCTTCAGCCCCAGCATTTT
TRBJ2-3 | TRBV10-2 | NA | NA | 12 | CASSFRGDTQYF | TGCGCCAGCAGTTTTAGGGGTGATACGCAGTATTTT
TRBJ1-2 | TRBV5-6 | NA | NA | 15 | CASSLRAGANYGYTF | TGTGCCAGCAGCTTGAGGGCAGGGGCTAACTATGGCTACACCTTC
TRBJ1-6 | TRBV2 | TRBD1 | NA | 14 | CASRATGIHSPLHF | TGTGCCAGCAGAGCGACAGGGATCCATTCACCCCTCCACTTT
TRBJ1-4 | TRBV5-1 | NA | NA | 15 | CASSLMGAGDEKLFF | TGCGCCAGCAGCTTGATGGGGGCAGGAGATGAAAAACTGTTTTTT
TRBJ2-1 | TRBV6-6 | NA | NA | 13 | CASSSTAYNEQFF | TGTGCCAGCAGTTCCACAGCCTACAATGAGCAGTTCTTC
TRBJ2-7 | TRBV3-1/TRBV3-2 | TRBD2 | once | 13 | CASSQDRGGGQYF | TGTGCCAGCAGCCAAGATCGCGGGGGAGGGCAGTACTTC
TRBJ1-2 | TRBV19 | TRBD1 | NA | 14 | CASSLRDRGGGYTF | TGTGCCAGTAGCCTCCGGGACAGGGGGGGAGGCTACACCTTC
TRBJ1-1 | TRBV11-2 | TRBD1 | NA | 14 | CASSYNRAGGEAFF | TGTGCCAGCAGCTATAACAGGGCAGGGGGTGAAGCTTTCTTT
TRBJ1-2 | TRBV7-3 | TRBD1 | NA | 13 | CASSPGTGVGYTF | TGTGCCAGCAGCCCCGGGACAGGGGTCGGCTACACCTTC
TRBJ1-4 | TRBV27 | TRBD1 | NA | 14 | CASSYRQGNEKLFF | TGTGCCAGCAGTTACCGACAGGGGAATGAAAAACTGTTTTTT
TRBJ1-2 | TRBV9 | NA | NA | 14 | CASSVAQGNYGYTF | TGTGCCAGCAGCGTAGCACAGGGTAACTATGGCTACACCTTC
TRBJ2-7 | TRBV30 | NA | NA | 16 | CAWSVQAGAFFYEQYF | TGTGCCTGGAGTGTACAGGCAGGCGCCTTCTTTTACGAGCAGTACTTC
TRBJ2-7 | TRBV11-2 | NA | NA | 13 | CASSMTGTYEQYF | TGTGCCAGCAGCATGACAGGCACCTACGAGCAGTACTTC
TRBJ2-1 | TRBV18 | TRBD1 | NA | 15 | CASSPRTGRDNEQFF | TGTGCCAGCTCCCCAAGGACAGGGCGCGACAATGAGCAGTTCTTC
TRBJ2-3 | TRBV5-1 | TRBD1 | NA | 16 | CASSTGQDTSTDTQYF | TGCGCCAGCAGCACCGGACAGGATACTAGCACAGATACGCAGTATTTT
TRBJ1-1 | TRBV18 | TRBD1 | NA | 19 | CASSTNSPGQLLMNTEAFF | TGTGCCAGCTCAACAAATTCTCCGGGACAGCTACTCATGAACACTGAAGCTTTCTTT
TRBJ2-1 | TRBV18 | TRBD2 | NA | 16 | CASSPRSSGSFGEQFF | TGTGCCAGCTCACCACGGTCCAGCGGGAGCTTTGGTGAGCAGTTCTTC
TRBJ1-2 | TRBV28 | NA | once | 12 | CASSPDSYGYTF | TGTGCCAGCAGTCCCGACAGCTATGGCTACACCTTC
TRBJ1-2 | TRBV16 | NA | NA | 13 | CASSSSGDYGYTF | TGTGCCAGCAGCTCTTCAGGGGACTATGGCTACACCTTC
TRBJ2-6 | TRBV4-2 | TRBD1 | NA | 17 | CASSQVSQGAGANVLTF | TGTGCCAGCAGCCAAGTTTCCCAGGGGGCAGGGGCCAACGTCCTGACTTTC
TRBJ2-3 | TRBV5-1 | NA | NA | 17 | CASSLPTHRDPTDTQYF | TGCGCCAGCAGCTTGCCAACTCACAGGGACCCCACAGATACGCAGTATTTT
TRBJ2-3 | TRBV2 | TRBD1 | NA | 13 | CASSGQGFDTQYF | TGTGCCAGCTCGGGACAGGGTTTTGATACGCAGTATTTT
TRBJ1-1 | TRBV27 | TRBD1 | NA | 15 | CASTPGGEGETEAFF | TGTGCCAGCACCCCAGGGGGCGAGGGGGAGACTGAAGCTTTCTTT
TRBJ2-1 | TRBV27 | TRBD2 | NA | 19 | CASSTDILAGGLSYNEQFF | TGTGCCAGCAGTACGGATATACTAGCGGGGGGACTCTCCTACAATGAGCAGTTCTTC
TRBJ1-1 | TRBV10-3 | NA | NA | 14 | CAISDTVPNTEAFF | TGTGCCATCAGTGATACAGTGCCGAACACTGAAGCTTTCTTT
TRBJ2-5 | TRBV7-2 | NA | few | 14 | CASSPDRYQETQYF | TGTGCCAGCAGCCCAGACAGATACCAAGAGACCCAGTACTTC
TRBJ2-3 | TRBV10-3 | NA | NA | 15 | CAIMSSSEGTDTQYF | TGTGCCATCATGAGTTCCAGCGAGGGCACAGATACGCAGTATTTT
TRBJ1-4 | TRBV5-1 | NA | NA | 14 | CASSVAEWSEKLFF | TGCGCCAGCAGCGTCGCGGAGTGGTCTGAAAAACTGTTTTTT
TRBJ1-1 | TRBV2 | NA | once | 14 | CASLQVGVNTEAFF | TGTGCCAGCCTTCAAGTAGGAGTTAACACTGAAGCTTTCTTT
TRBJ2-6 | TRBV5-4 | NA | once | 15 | CASSLGTGPVNVLTF | TGTGCCAGCAGCTTGGGCACAGGCCCCGTAAATGTCCTGACTTTC
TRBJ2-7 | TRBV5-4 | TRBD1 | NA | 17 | CASSAYKPGQGVYEQYF | TGTGCCAGCAGCGCATACAAGCCGGGACAGGGGGTTTACGAGCAGTACTTC
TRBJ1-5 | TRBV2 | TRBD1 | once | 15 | CASSRQGESNQPQHF | TGTGCCAGCAGCCGACAGGGGGAAAGCAATCAGCCCCAGCATTTT
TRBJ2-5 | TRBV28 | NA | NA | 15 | CASSFSGEGEETQYF | TGTGCCAGCAGTTTTTCGGGGGAGGGGGAAGAGACCCAGTACTTC
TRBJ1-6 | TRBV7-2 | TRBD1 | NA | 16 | CASSLKLDREDSPLHF | TGTGCCAGCAGCCTCAAGCTCGACAGGGAAGATTCACCCCTCCACTTT
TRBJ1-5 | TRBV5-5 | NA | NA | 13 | CASSWRFDQPQHF | TGTGCCAGCAGCTGGAGGTTCGATCAGCCCCAGCATTTT
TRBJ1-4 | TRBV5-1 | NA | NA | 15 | CASSYTAGDSEKLFF | TGCGCCAGCAGCTATACTGCAGGGGATAGTGAAAAACTGTTTTTT
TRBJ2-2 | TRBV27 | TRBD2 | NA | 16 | CASSSTSGRNTGELFF | TGTGCCAGCAGCTCGACTAGCGGGAGGAACACCGGGGAGCTGTTTTTT
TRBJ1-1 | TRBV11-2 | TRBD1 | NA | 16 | CASSFTRTTGRTEAFF | TGTGCCAGCAGCTTTACCCGAACGACAGGGCGGACTGAAGCTTTCTTT
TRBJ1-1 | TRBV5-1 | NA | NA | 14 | CASTPGPPNTEAFF | TGCGCCAGCACACCCGGTCCCCCAAACACTGAAGCTTTCTTT
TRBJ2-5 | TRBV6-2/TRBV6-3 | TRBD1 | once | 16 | CASSPGLGRGQETQYF | TGTGCCAGCAGTCCGGGGCTTGGCAGGGGGCAAGAGACCCAGTACTTC
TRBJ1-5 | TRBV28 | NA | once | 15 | CAIKGLGQSLQPQHF | TGTGCCATCAAAGGTCTAGGACAGAGCCTTCAGCCCCAGCATTTT
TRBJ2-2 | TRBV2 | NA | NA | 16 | CASSRGGQGLSGELFF | TGTGCCAGCAGTCGGGGGGGACAGGGACTCTCTGGGGAGCTGTTTTTT
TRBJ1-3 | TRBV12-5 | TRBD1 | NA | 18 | CASGLMGQGPSSGNTIYF | TGTGCTAGTGGTTTGATGGGACAGGGACCAAGCTCTGGAAACACCATATATTTT
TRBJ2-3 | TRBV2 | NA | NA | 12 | CASSRDTDTQYF | TGTGCCAGCAGCAGGGACACAGATACGCAGTATTTT
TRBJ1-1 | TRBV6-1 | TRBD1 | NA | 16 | CASSERGQTMNTEAFF | TGTGCCAGCAGTGAACGGGGACAGACCATGAACACTGAAGCTTTCTTT